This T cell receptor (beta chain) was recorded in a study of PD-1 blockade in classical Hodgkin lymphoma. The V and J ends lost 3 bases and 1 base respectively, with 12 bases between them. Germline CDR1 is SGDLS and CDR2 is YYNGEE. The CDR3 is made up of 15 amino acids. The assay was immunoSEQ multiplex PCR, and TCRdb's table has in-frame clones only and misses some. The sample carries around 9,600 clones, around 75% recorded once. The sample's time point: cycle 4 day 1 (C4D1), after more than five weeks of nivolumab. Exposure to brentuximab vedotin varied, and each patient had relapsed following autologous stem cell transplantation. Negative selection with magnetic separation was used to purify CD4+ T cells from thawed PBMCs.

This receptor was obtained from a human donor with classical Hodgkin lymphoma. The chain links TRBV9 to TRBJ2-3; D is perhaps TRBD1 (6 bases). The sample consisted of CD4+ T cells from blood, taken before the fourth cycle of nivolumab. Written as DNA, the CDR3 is TGTGCCAGCAGCGCCCAGCAGGGGCGCACAGATACGCAGTATTTT. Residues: CASSAQQGRTDTQYF.